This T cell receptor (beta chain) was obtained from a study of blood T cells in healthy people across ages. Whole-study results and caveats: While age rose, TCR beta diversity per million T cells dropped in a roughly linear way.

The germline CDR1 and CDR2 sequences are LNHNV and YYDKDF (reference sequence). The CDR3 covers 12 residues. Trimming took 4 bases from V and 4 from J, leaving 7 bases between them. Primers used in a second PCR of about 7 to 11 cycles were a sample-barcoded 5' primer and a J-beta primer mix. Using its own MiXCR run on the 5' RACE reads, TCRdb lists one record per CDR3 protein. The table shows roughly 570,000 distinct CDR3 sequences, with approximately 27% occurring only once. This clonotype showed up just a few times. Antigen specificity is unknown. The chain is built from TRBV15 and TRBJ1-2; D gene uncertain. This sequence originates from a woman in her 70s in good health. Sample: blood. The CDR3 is CATSTDGYGYTF. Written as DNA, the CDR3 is TGTGCCACCAGCACGGACGGCTATGGCTACACCTTC. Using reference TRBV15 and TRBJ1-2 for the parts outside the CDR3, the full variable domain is DAMVIQNPRYQVTQFGKPVTLSCSQTLNHNVMYWYQQKSSQAPKLLFHYYDKDFNNEADTPDNFQSRRPNTSFCFLDIRSPGLGDTAMYLCATSTDGYGYTFGSGTRLTVV.